This paragraph covers one T cell receptor (beta chain) sequence. No antigen is known for it. Through a sample-barcoded 5' primer and a J-beta primer mix, a second PCR was run for 7 to 11 cycles. All cDNA molecules were each tagged by a template-switch adaptor with 12 random nucleotides. TCRdb fed the 5' RACE reads into MiXCR, producing one record per CDR3 protein. The table records about a million distinct CDR3 sequences, roughly 43% of them present only once. Every participating donor contributed roughly 11 milliliters of peripheral blood through a draw. No fewer than 6 million PBMCs went into each sample. This record belongs to a study of blood T cells in healthy people across ages. Whole-study findings and limits: Researchers said unsorted PBMCs prevented a conclusive naive versus antigen-experienced comparison.

This CDR3 has 16 amino acids. With 0 bases clipped from V and 5 bases from J, the junction kept 8 bases outside the gene matches. Per the germline V gene, CDR1 is SGHAT and CDR2 is FQNNGV. Sequencing used blood. The TCR comes from a man aged 25 to 45 in good health. The rearrangement joins TRBV11-2 to TRBJ2-3, with 7 positions matching TRBD2. The CDR3 spells CASSLETSYRGDTQYF. The CDR3 region has the DNA TGTGCCAGCAGCTTAGAGACTAGCTACCGAGGAGATACGCAGTATTTT.